The sequence of this T cell receptor beta chain was determined in a study of blood T cell repertoires in COVID-19. Study summary: There were acute and convalescent COVID-19 samples, and they came from the United States, Italy and Spain. The analysed material was cDNA or gDNA that came from T cells, B-cell-depleted T cells, or PBMCs.

Authors' analysis steps: It was from reference gene primer amplification that nucleated cell counts were estimated. Sequencing used immunoSEQ multiplex PCR; TCRdb keeps in-frame clones, though not all of them. V and J calls and clone size come straight from that table; D and trimming were deduced from the DNA. Of tens of thousands of clones listed, less than 90% are singletons. Germline assignment: CDR1 SGHAT and CDR2 FQNNGV. V was shortened by 6 bases and J by 3 bases, with 15 bases between the two germline ends. This CDR3 spans 15 amino acids. This rearrangement joins TRBV11-2 to TRBJ1-3, with a weak D call TRBD1 (5 bases). The sequenced material came from peripheral blood. This receptor was obtained from a human donor in a cohort sampled during active COVID-19. The CDR3 DNA reads TGTGCCAGCAGTCAAGACAGAGCCAGTGGAAACACCATATATTTT. Protein sequence: CASSQDRASGNTIYF.